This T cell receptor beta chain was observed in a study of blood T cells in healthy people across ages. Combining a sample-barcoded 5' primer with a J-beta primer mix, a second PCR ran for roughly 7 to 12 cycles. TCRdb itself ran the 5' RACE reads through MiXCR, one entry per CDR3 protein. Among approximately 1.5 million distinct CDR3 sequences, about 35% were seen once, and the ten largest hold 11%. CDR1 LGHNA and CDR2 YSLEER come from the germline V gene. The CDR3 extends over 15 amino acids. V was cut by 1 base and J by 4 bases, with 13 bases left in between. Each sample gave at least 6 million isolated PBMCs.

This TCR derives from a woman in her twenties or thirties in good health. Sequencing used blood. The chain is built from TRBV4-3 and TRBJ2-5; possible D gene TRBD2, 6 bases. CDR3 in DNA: TGCGCCAGCAGCCAAGCAGTGGAGGGACGAGAGACCCAGTACTTC. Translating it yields CASSQAVEGRETQYF.